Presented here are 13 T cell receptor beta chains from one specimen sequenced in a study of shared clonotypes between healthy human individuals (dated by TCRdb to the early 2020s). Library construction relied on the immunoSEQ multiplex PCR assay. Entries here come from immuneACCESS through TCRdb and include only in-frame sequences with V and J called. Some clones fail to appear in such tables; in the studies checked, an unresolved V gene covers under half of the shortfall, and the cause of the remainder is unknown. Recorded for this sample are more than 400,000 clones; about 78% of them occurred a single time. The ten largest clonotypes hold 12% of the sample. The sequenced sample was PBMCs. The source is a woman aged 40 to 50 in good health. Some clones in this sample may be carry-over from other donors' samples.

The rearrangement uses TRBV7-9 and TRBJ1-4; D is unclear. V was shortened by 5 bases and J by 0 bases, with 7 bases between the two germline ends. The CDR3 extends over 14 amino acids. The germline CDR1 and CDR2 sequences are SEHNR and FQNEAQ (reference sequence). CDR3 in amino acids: CASSASTTNEKLFF. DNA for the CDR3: TGTGCCAGCAGCGCCAGTACAACTAATGAAAAACTGTTTTTT.

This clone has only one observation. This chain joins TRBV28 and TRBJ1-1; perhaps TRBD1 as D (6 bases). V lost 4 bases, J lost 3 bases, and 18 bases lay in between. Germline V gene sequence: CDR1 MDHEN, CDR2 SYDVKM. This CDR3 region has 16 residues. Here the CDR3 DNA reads TGTGCCAGCAGTTACGCGGGGGGGCACTCCTACACTGAAGCTTTCTTT. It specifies CASSYAGGHSYTEAFF.

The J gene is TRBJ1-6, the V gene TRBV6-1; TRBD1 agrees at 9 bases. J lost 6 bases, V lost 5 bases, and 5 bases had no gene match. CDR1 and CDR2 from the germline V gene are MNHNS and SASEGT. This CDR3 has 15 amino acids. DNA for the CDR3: TGTGCCAGCAGTCCGTGGACAGGGGTTAATTCACCCCTCCACTTT. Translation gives CASSPWTGVNSPLHF.

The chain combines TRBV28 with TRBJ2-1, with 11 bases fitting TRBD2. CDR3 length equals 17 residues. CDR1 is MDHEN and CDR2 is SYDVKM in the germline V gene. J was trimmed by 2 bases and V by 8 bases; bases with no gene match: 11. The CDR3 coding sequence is TGTGCCAGCTCGAAACCCGGGACTAGCGGACCCTACAATGAGCAGTTCTTC. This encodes CASSKPGTSGPYNEQFF.

CDR3 nucleotide sequence: TGCGCCAGCAGCTTTACAGGGACGAACACTGAAGCTTTCTTT. Protein sequence: CASSFTGTNTEAFF. The chain recombines TRBV5-1 with TRBJ1-1; TRBD1 might be the D (6 bases). CDR1 and CDR2 (germline): SGHRS, YFSETQ. The CDR3 is 14 amino acids. V was clipped by 2 bases and J by 1 base, with 9 bases between them.

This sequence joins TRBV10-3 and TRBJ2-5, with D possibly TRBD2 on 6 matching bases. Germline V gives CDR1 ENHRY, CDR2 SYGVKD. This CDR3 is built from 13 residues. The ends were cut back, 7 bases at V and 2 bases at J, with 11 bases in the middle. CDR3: CAITPGLQETQYF. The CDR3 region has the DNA TGTGCCATCACCCCGGGACTTCAAGAGACCCAGTACTTC.

CDR3 nucleotide sequence: TGTGCCAGCAGCCCCGGGGCAGGGGCGACCTACGAGCAGTACTTC. Amino acid sequence: CASSPGAGATYEQYF. V is TRBV7-2 and J is TRBJ2-7, with a possible D match to TRBD1 (6 bases). The ends were cut back, 5 bases at V and 2 bases at J, with 16 bases in the middle. The CDR3 loop spans 15 amino acids. Germline V gives CDR1 SGHTA, CDR2 FQGNSA.

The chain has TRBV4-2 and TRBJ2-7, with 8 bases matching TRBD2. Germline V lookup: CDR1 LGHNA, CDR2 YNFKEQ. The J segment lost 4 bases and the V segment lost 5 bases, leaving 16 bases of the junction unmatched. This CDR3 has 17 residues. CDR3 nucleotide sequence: TGTGCCAGCAGCTTGAATCGTGCGGGGGGATCTTCTTACGAGCAGTACTTC. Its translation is CASSLNRAGGSSYEQYF.

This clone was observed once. In DNA form, the CDR3 reads TGTGCCAGCAGTCTCCGGACAGGGTTAATTGAAAAACTGTTTTTT. Translation gives CASSLRTGLIEKLFF. This chain joins TRBV28 and TRBJ1-4; 8 bases map to TRBD1. The CDR3 totals 15 residues. V shed 5 bases and J 7 bases; nucleotides not matched to a gene: 9. The germline V gene encodes CDR1 MDHEN and CDR2 SYDVKM. Variable domain in full (rest from reference TRBV28 and TRBJ1-4): DVKVTQSSRYLVKRTGEKVFLECVQDMDHENMFWYRQDPGLGLRLIYFSYDVKMKEKGDIPEGYSVSREKKERFSLILESASTNQTSMYLCASSLRTGLIEKLFFGSGTQLSVL.

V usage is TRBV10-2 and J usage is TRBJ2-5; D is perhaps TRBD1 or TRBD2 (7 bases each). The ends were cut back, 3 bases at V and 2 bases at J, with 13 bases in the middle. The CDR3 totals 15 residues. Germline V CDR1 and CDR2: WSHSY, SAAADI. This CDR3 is CASSDQGGLQETQYF. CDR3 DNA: TGCGCCAGCAGTGATCAGGGGGGGTTACAAGAGACCCAGTACTTC.

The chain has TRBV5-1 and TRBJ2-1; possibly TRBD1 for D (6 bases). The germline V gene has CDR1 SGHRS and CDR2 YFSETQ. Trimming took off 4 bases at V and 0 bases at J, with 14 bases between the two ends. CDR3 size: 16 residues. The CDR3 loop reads CASSLDRTSSYNEQFF. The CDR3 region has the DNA TGCGCCAGCAGCCTCGACAGGACCAGCTCCTACAATGAGCAGTTCTTC.

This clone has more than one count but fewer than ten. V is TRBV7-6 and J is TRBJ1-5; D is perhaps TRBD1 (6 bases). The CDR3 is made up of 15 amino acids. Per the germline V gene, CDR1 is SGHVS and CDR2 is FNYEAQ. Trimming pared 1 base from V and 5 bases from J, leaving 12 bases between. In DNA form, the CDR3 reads TGTGCCAGCAGCTTAGAGGGGGGGTCAGATCAGCCCCAGCATTTT. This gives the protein CASSLEGGSDQPQHF.

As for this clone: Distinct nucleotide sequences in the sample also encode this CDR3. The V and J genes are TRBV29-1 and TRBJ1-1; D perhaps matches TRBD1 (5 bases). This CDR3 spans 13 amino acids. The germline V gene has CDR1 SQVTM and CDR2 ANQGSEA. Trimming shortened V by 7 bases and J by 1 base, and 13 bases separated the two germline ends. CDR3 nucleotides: TGCAGCGCCGGACGCGGGGCGAACACTGAAGCTTTCTTT. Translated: CSAGRGANTEAFF. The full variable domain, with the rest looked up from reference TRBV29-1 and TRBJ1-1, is SAVISQKPSRDICQRGTSLTIQCQVDSQVTMMFWYRQQPGQSLTLIATANQGSEATYESGFVIDKFPISRPNLTFSTLTVSNMSPEDSSIYLCSAGRGANTEAFFGQGTRLTVV.